The 28 T cell receptor beta chains presented below share a single source sample, sequenced in a study of cytomegalovirus exposure and HLA in healthy donors. Amplification used 60 Vbeta primers and 13 Jbeta primers. Profiling relied on immunoSEQ multiplex PCR, and the TCRdb table lists in-frame clones only, not all of them. This repertoire shows about 160,000 clones, roughly 63% found once; its top ten account for roughly 7%. Sequenced: PBMCs. The receptor set was obtained from a woman aged 55-69 years in good health and CMV-seropositive.

This clone was seen a handful of times. V is TRBV4-3 and J is TRBJ2-7, with D possibly being TRBD2 (5 bases). Deletions cut 0 bases from V and 5 bases from J, with 8 bases between. There are 13 residues in the CDR3. CDR1 is LGHNA, CDR2 YSLEER, per germline. CDR3 protein: CASSQDPSNEQYF. As DNA, the CDR3 is TGCGCCAGCAGCCAAGATCCTAGCAACGAGCAGTACTTC.

The rearrangement joins TRBV7-9 to TRBJ2-2, with D hard to call. Deletions cut 6 bases from V and 4 bases from J, with 6 bases between. Germline-derived CDR1 and CDR2 are SEHNR and FQNEAQ (reference sequence). CDR3 length: 12 residues. This CDR3 reads CASSPFTGELFF. For the CDR3, the DNA is TGTGCCAGCAGTCCTTTCACCGGGGAGCTGTTTTTT.

The chain has TRBV7-8 and TRBJ2-1, with 7 bases fitting TRBD2. The J segment lost 4 bases and the V segment lost 1 base, leaving 10 bases of the junction unmatched. This CDR3 comprises 17 residues. The germline CDR1 and CDR2 sequences are SGHVS and FQNEAQ. The CDR3 DNA sequence: TGTGCCAGCAGCTTAGGACGGGGGGTAAGGTTGTACAATGAGCAGTTCTTC. It specifies CASSLGRGVRLYNEQFF.

The chain recombines TRBV6-5 with TRBJ1-2; D is undetermined. Between the trimmed V and J ends, which lost 0 bases and 5 bases, there was a span of 16 bases. CDR1 and CDR2 (germline): MNHEY, SVGAGI. This CDR3 is 16 amino acids long. For the CDR3, the DNA is TGTGCCAGCAGTTACTCGCGAGCGGCCAGTCTATATGGCTACACCTTC. It is translated as CASSYSRAASLYGYTF.

V gene TRBV29-1 combines with J gene TRBJ2-1; D possibly corresponds to TRBD2 (7 bases). Trimming removed 1 base from V and 8 bases from J, with 15 bases in between. CDR1 SQVTM and CDR2 ANQGSEA come from the germline V gene. The CDR3 consists of 14 residues. CDR3 sequence (DNA): TGCAGCGTTGAAGGGGGGCTAGGGGGGGATGAGCAGTTCTTC. Translated: CSVEGGLGGDEQFF.

This rearrangement joins TRBV30 to TRBJ2-1; TRBD2 matches 9 bases. There are 14 residues in the CDR3. Germline assignment: CDR1 GTSNPN and CDR2 SVGIG (reference sequence). The V segment lost 2 bases and the J segment 7 bases; nucleotides outside the gene matches: 6. The CDR3 protein is CAWSRGLAGNEQFF. CDR3 bases: TGTGCCTGGAGTAGGGGACTAGCTGGTAATGAGCAGTTCTTC.

The chain is built from TRBV5-1 and TRBJ2-7; D ambiguous. Trimming shortened V by 1 base and J by 3 bases, and 11 bases separated the two germline ends. Germline V gene lookup returns CDR1 SGHRS and CDR2 YFSETQ. This CDR3 is 14 amino acids long. The CDR3 coding sequence is TGCGCCAGCAGCTTGTATTCTGCTAACTACGAGCAGTACTTC. Residues: CASSLYSANYEQYF.

The CDR3 sequence is CASSLTSGATDTQYF. The CDR3 region has the DNA TGTGCCAGCAGTTTAACTAGCGGGGCCACAGATACGCAGTATTTT. The V and J genes are TRBV28 and TRBJ2-3, with TRBD2 identical over 10 bases. V gave up 2 bases and J gave up 2 bases; unmatched junction bases: 1. The CDR3 spans 15 residues. Looked up from germline, CDR1 is MDHEN and CDR2 is SYDVKM.

The genes are TRBV7-8 and TRBJ1-5, with 8 bases identical to TRBD1. The CDR3 length is 17 residues. The V and J ends lost 5 bases and 0 bases, in that order; junction bases with no gene match: 9. Germline CDR1 and CDR2: SGHVS and FQNEAQ. The CDR3 DNA reads TGTGCCAGCAGCCCGGACAGGGTACCGTATAGCAATCAGCCCCAGCATTTT. Translating gives CASSPDRVPYSNQPQHF.

This clone was detected only a few times. The chain couples TRBV5-1 to TRBJ2-3; 12 bases map to TRBD2. Germline assignment: CDR1 SGHRS and CDR2 YFSETQ. The CDR3 sequence is 16 residues long. The V gene end was trimmed by 4 bases and the J gene end by 3 bases; junction bases not matched to a gene: 6. The CDR3 reads CASSPRTSGTTDTQYF. CDR3 nucleotides: TGCGCCAGCAGCCCACGGACTAGCGGGACTACAGATACGCAGTATTTT. The full variable domain, rest sourced from reference TRBV5-1 and TRBJ2-3, is KAGVTQTPRYLIKTRGQQVTLSCSPISGHRSVSWYQQTPGQGLQFLFEYFSETQRNKGNFPGRFSGRQFSNSRSEMNVSTLELGDSALYLCASSPRTSGTTDTQYFGPGTRLTVL.

The chain couples TRBV19 to TRBJ2-2, with TRBD2 matching 8 bases. Unmatched junction bases numbered 13, after V lost 10 bases and J lost 6 bases. This CDR3 has 15 residues. Germline assignment: CDR1 LNHDA and CDR2 SQIVND (reference sequence). CDR3 region: CATTLAREGPGELFF. The DNA for the CDR3 is TGTGCCACTACCTTGGCCCGGGAGGGCCCCGGGGAGCTGTTTTTT.

The J gene is TRBJ2-2, the V gene TRBV7-9; 11 bases match TRBD2. Germline V CDR1 and CDR2: SEHNR, FQNEAQ (reference sequence). The trim removed 5 bases at V and 1 base at J, leaving 3 bases unmatched. The CDR3 covers 16 residues. The CDR3 nucleotides are TGTGCCAGCAGCGGGGGGACTAGCGGGAACACCGGGGAGCTGTTTTTT. Encoded protein: CASSGGTSGNTGELFF. The full variable domain, with the rest looked up from reference TRBV7-9 and TRBJ2-2, is DTGVSQNPRHKITKRGQNVTFRCDPISEHNRLYWYRQTLGQGPEFLTYFQNEAQLEKSRLLSDRFSAERPKGSFSTLEIQRTEQGDSAMYLCASSGGTSGNTGELFFGEGSRLTVL.

Turning to this clone: The identical CDR3 is also encoded by other nucleotide sequences in the sample. The V call is TRBV9, the J call TRBJ2-5; 14 bases fit TRBD2. The V gene's germline CDR1 is SGDLS and CDR2 YYNGEE. CDR3 length: 16 amino acids. Trimming cost V 2 bases and J 4 bases; bases outside gene matches: 4. The CDR3 reads CASSVGGLAGVETQYF. CDR3 bases: TGTGCCAGCAGCGTGGGGGGACTAGCGGGAGTAGAGACCCAGTACTTC.

Sample share makes this clone large. This chain joins TRBV9 and TRBJ2-7; 10 bases map to TRBD2. This CDR3 is 15 amino acids long. Looked up from germline, CDR1 is SGDLS and CDR2 is YYNGEE. The J segment lost 3 bases and the V segment lost 0 bases, leaving 3 bases of the junction unmatched. The CDR3 DNA is TGTGCCAGCAGCGTAGATACTAGCGGGATCTACGAGCAGTACTTC. Its translation: CASSVDTSGIYEQYF.

This clone has more than one count but fewer than ten. J is TRBJ1-5 and V is TRBV5-1, with 11 positions matching TRBD1. Per the germline V gene, CDR1 is SGHRS and CDR2 is YFSETQ. This CDR3 has 16 residues. V was clipped by 3 bases and J by 6 bases; unmatched bases: 8. The CDR3 sequence is CASSSPGQGVRQPQHF. The CDR3 DNA sequence: TGCGCCAGCAGCTCTCCGGGACAGGGGGTTCGTCAGCCCCAGCATTTT.

CDR3 sequence (DNA): TGTGCCAGCAGCCATCGACAGAACACCGGGGAGCTGTTTTTT. It codes for CASSHRQNTGELFF. The chain uses TRBV7-2 and TRBJ2-2; D is uncertain. The CDR3 sequence is 14 residues long. V was clipped by 5 bases and J by 1 base, with 8 bases between them. CDR1 SGHTA and CDR2 FQGNSA come from the germline V gene.

This clone was detected only a few times. V is TRBV5-6 and J is TRBJ2-4; 8 bases agree with TRBD1. The CDR3 totals 13 residues. The V segment lost 0 bases and the J segment 10 bases; nucleotides outside the gene matches: 3. Germline values: CDR1 SGHDT, CDR2 YYEEEE. For the CDR3, the DNA is TGTGCCAGCAGCTTGGGGACAGGGCAAATTCAGTACTTC. Its translation is CASSLGTGQIQYF.

There are a few counts of this clone. The chain recombines TRBV7-2 with TRBJ2-5; TRBD1 matches 7 bases. The CDR3 runs 13 residues. Looked up from germline, CDR1 is SGHTA and CDR2 is FQGNSA. Unmatched junction bases numbered 1, after V lost 5 bases and J lost 1 base. Written as DNA, the CDR3 is TGTGCCAGCAGCGGGACAGCCCAAGAGACCCAGTACTTC. This encodes CASSGTAQETQYF. Full variable domain (missing parts from reference TRBV7-2 and TRBJ2-5): GAGVSQSPSNKVTEKGKDVELRCDPISGHTALYWYRQSLGQGLEFLIYFQGNSAPDKSGLPSDRFSAERTGGSVSTLTIQRTQQEDSAVYLCASSGTAQETQYFGPGTRLLVL.

The rearrangement uses TRBV19 and TRBJ1-1; 10 positions agree with TRBD1. The CDR3 loop spans 14 amino acids. V dropped 5 bases and J dropped 3; count of bases not matched to a gene: 3. Germline V gives CDR1 LNHDA, CDR2 SQIVND (reference sequence). As DNA, the CDR3 is TGTGCCAGTAGTTGGGGACAGGGGTACACTGAAGCTTTCTTT. Its protein product is CASSWGQGYTEAFF.

The V gene is TRBV5-1, the J gene TRBJ2-3, with D unclear. The CDR3 has 16 residues. The germline V gene encodes CDR1 SGHRS and CDR2 YFSETQ. Trimming shortened V by 4 bases and J by 0 bases, and 15 bases separated the two germline ends. The CDR3 sequence is CASSPEPSSSTDTQYF. CDR3 bases: TGCGCCAGCAGCCCGGAGCCCAGTTCTAGCACAGATACGCAGTATTTT.

V and J are TRBV4-3 and TRBJ2-1, with 7 bases matching TRBD2. Per germline, CDR1 LGHNA and CDR2 YSLEER. The CDR3 loop spans 14 amino acids. V gave up 4 bases and J gave up 5 bases; unmatched junction bases: 5. The CDR3 loop reads CASSRGTTNNEQFF. The CDR3 DNA is TGCGCCAGCAGCCGGGGGACTACCAACAATGAGCAGTTCTTC.

V is TRBV4-2 and J is TRBJ2-7; TRBD1 agrees at 10 bases. CDR1 and CDR2 (germline): LGHNA, YNFKEQ. The CDR3 has 15 amino acids. V was pared by 0 bases and J by 5 bases, with 4 bases of the junction left unmatched. Here the CDR3 reads CASSQEWDRGDEQYF. The CDR3 region has the DNA TGTGCCAGCAGCCAAGAATGGGACAGGGGCGACGAGCAGTACTTC.

The J gene is TRBJ2-1, the V gene TRBV11-2, with unresolved D. V shed 1 base and J shed 3 bases, with 7 bases lying between them. Germline V gene data show CDR1 as SGHAT and CDR2 as FQNNGV. The CDR3 spans 14 residues. CDR3 sequence: CASSLGDIYNEQFF. CDR3 coding DNA: TGTGCCAGCAGCTTAGGAGACATCTACAATGAGCAGTTCTTC.

The J gene is TRBJ2-2, the V gene TRBV5-1, with 7 bases lining up with TRBD1. Germline CDR1 reads SGHRS; CDR2 reads YFSETQ. Trimming removed 4 bases from V and 1 base from J; junction bases left unmatched: 4. The CDR3 loop spans 15 amino acids. CDR3 residues: CASSPGQQNTGELFF. The CDR3 DNA is TGCGCCAGCAGCCCGGGACAGCAGAACACCGGGGAGCTGTTTTTT. Variable domain in full (rest from reference TRBV5-1 and TRBJ2-2): KAGVTQTPRYLIKTRGQQVTLSCSPISGHRSVSWYQQTPGQGLQFLFEYFSETQRNKGNFPGRFSGRQFSNSRSEMNVSTLELGDSALYLCASSPGQQNTGELFFGEGSRLTVL.

A few counts support this clone. V usage is TRBV28 and J usage is TRBJ1-1; weak D call: TRBD1 (5 bases). CDR1 is MDHEN and CDR2 is SYDVKM in the germline V gene. This CDR3 comprises 14 residues. The CDR3 spells CAHTGPGGDTEAFF. The DNA for the CDR3 is TGTGCGCATACAGGACCCGGGGGAGACACTGAAGCTTTCTTT. Full variable domain (missing parts from reference TRBV28 and TRBJ1-1): DVKVTQSSRYLVKRTGEKVFLECVQDMDHENMFWYRQDPGLGLRLIYFSYDVKMKEKGDIPEGYSVSREKKERFSLILESASTNQTSMYLCAHTGPGGDTEAFFGQGTRLTVV.

This clone is a singleton in its sample. This sequence joins TRBV5-1 and TRBJ2-3; 14 bases map to TRBD2. Trimming cost V 5 bases and J 6 bases; bases outside gene matches: 2. The CDR3 is made up of 14 amino acids. CDR1 is SGHRS and CDR2 is YFSETQ in the germline V gene. CDR3 residues: CASRGTSGSDTQYF. CDR3 nucleotides: TGCGCCAGCAGAGGGACTAGCGGGAGTGATACGCAGTATTTT.

This rearrangement joins TRBV5-8 to TRBJ2-7, with D possibly being TRBD1 (5 bases). The CDR3 is 11 amino acids. V was trimmed by 8 bases and J by 3 bases, leaving 9 bases between them. Germline CDR1 SGHTS, CDR2 YDEGEE. Here the CDR3 reads CASSGYYEQYF. CDR3 nucleotide sequence: TGTGCCAGTTCAGGGTACTACGAGCAGTACTTC.

This sequence joins TRBV28 and TRBJ2-1, with 10 bases matching TRBD2. CDR3 length: 17 amino acids. J was trimmed by 4 bases and V by 5 bases; bases with no gene match: 11. Germline loops: CDR1 MDHEN, CDR2 SYDVKM. CDR3 sequence reads: CASSTRWGTSAYNEQFF. DNA for the CDR3: TGTGCCAGCAGTACTAGGTGGGGGACTAGCGCTTACAATGAGCAGTTCTTC.